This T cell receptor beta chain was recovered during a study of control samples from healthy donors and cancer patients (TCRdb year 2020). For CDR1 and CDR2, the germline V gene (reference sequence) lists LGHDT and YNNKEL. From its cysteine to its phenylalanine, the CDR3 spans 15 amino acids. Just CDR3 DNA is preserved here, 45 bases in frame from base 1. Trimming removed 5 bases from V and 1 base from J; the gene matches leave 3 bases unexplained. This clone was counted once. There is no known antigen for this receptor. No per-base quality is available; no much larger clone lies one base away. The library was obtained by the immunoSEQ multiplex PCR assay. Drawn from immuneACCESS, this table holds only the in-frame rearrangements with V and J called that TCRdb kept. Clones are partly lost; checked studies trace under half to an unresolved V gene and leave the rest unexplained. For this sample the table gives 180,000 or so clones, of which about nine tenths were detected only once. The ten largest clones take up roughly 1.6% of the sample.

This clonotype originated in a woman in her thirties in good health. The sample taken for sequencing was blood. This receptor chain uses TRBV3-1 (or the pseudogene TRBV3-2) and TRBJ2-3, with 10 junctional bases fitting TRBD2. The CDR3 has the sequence CASSILAGRTDTQYF. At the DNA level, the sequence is TGTGCCAGCAGCATACTAGCGGGGCGCACAGATACGCAGTATTTT.